The 21 T cell receptor beta chains below come from one sample, sequenced in a study of PD-1 blockade in classical Hodgkin lymphoma. Sequencing was performed with immunoSEQ multiplex PCR; in TCRdb, only in-frame clones are kept and a portion is missing. The table lists around 25,000 clones, roughly 90% of them singletons, with more than 20% in the top ten. Noted time point: cycle 4 day 1 (C4D1), after more than five weeks of nivolumab. Every patient was affected by relapse after autologous stem cell transplantation, while exposure to brentuximab vedotin was not uniform. Sequenced material: peripheral blood mononuclear cells (PBMCs), taken before the fourth cycle of nivolumab. Every receptor here comes from a human donor with classical Hodgkin lymphoma.

The rearrangement uses TRBV6-4 and TRBJ2-1; 10 nucleotides align to TRBD2. The length of the CDR3 is 15 residues. J lost 7 bases, V lost 3 bases, and 6 bases had no gene match. Germline loops: CDR1 MRHNA, CDR2 SNTAGT. CDR3 bases: TGTGCCAGCAGTGAGTCTAGCGGGAGTGGGAATGAGCAGTTCTTC. Translation: CASSESSGSGNEQFF.

The chain employs TRBV5-8 and TRBJ2-2; 10 nucleotides align to TRBD2. J gave up 2 bases and V 4 bases, and 5 bases lay outside the gene matches. Germline values: CDR1 SGHTS, CDR2 YDEGEE. CDR3 size: 16 residues. The CDR3 is CASSVGTSENTGELFF. CDR3 DNA sequence: TGTGCCAGCAGCGTAGGGACTAGCGAAAACACCGGGGAGCTGTTTTTT.

The V gene is TRBV5-1, the J gene TRBJ1-4, with 9 bases lining up with TRBD1. The V gene's germline CDR1 is SGHRS and CDR2 YFSETQ. Unmatched junction bases numbered 4, after V lost 2 bases and J lost 8 bases. The CDR3 runs to 14 residues. The CDR3 spells CASSLQGAHEKLFF. CDR3 bases: TGCGCCAGCAGCTTACAGGGGGCGCACGAAAAACTGTTTTTT.

CDR3 loop: CASSASGTSGRETQYF. The CDR3, as DNA: TGTGCCAGCTCAGCCTCCGGGACTAGCGGGAGGGAGACCCAGTACTTC. This chain joins TRBV18 and TRBJ2-5, with 15 bases aligning to TRBD2. Looked up from germline, CDR1 is KGHSH and CDR2 is LQKENI. This CDR3 has 16 residues. V gave up 5 bases and J gave up 5 bases; unmatched junction bases: 6.

In DNA form, the CDR3 reads TGTGCCAGCAGCGCGGGACTAGGTAGTTACAATGAGCAGTTCTTC. Translating gives CASSAGLGSYNEQFF. This chain links TRBV5-5 with TRBJ2-1; TRBD2 aligns across 8 bases. CDR3 length: 15 amino acids. CDR1 and CDR2 (germline): SGHKS, YYEKEE (reference sequence). V lost 4 bases and J lost 4; bases outside the gene matches: 7.

This chain connects TRBV7-3 to TRBJ2-7; TRBD2 matches at 11 bases. The germline gives CDR1 SGHTA, CDR2 FQGTGA. The CDR3 is 20 amino acids. The ends lost 5 bases at V and 7 bases at J; junction bases unmatched: 25. The DNA of the CDR3 is TGTGCCAGCAGCCCCGCCGGTTCAGTGCTAGCGGGGGGACCTACTGGAGAGCAGTACTTC. Its protein is CASSPAGSVLAGGPTGEQYF.

The chain has TRBV5-4 and TRBJ2-5; 8 nucleotides line up with TRBD1. CDR1 SGHNT and CDR2 YYREEE come from the germline V gene (reference sequence). V lost 0 bases and J lost 5; bases outside the gene matches: 6. CDR3 length equals 15 residues. DNA of the CDR3: TGTGCCAGCAGCTTGGCCGGGACAGGAAAGGAGACCCAGTACTTC. Amino acids: CASSLAGTGKETQYF.

The rearrangement joins TRBV27 to TRBJ2-7; 8 bases line up with TRBD2. Germline values: CDR1 MNHEY, CDR2 SMNVEV (reference sequence). The CDR3 loop spans 12 amino acids. V trimming: 7 bases; J trimming: 3 bases; junction bases outside the gene matches: 2. CDR3 coding DNA: TGTGCCAGCACGGGGGGGGGCTACGAGCAGTACTTC. Protein sequence: CASTGGGYEQYF.

The genes are TRBV25-1 and TRBJ1-1; 9 positions agree with TRBD1. After removal of 4 bases from V and 11 bases from J, the junction contained 8 bases not matched to a gene. Germline CDR1 MGHDK, CDR2 SYGVNS. The CDR3 sequence is 13 residues long. This CDR3 reads CASSATRTGEAFF. For the CDR3, the DNA is TGTGCCAGCAGTGCTACAAGGACAGGGGAGGCTTTCTTT.

This chain uses TRBV11-2 with TRBJ1-5; tentatively, D is TRBD1 (5 bases). The V gene lost 1 base and the J gene lost 3 bases, with 10 bases spanning the gap. Germline V gives CDR1 SGHAT, CDR2 FQNNGV. This CDR3 contains 15 residues. For the CDR3, the DNA is TGTGCCAGCAGCTTAGTATCAGGGTACAATCAGCCCCAGCATTTT. It encodes CASSLVSGYNQPQHF.

The chain couples TRBV12-5 to TRBJ1-5; D is possibly TRBD1 (6 bases). The CDR3 sequence is 15 residues long. Germline CDR1 reads LGHNT; CDR2 reads FRNRAP. Between the trimmed V and J ends, which lost 6 bases and 2 bases, there was a span of 14 bases. The CDR3 nucleotides read TGTGCTAGTGGATTCACAGGGTTGGGCAATCAGCCCCAGCATTTT. Translation: CASGFTGLGNQPQHF.

The V gene is TRBV7-9, the J gene TRBJ1-1; D uncertain. CDR1 is SEHNR, CDR2 FQNEAQ, per germline (reference sequence). Trimming shortened V by 8 bases and J by 0 bases, and 1 base separated the two germline ends. CDR3 size: 10 residues. CDR3 DNA sequence: TGTGCCAGCGTGAACACTGAAGCTTTCTTT. This encodes CASVNTEAFF.

V gene TRBV19 combines with J gene TRBJ2-1; unclear D gene. The germline V gene has CDR1 LNHDA and CDR2 SQIVND (reference sequence). This CDR3 has 11 amino acids. V lost 9 bases, J lost 4 bases, and 7 bases lay in between. This CDR3 reads CASTAYNEQFF. The DNA of the CDR3 is TGTGCCAGCACAGCTTACAATGAGCAGTTCTTC.

V is TRBV7-2 and J is TRBJ2-3, with no clear D. There are 14 residues in the CDR3. The V end lost 4 bases, the J end lost 1 base, and 9 bases lay between the germline ends. Germline values: CDR1 SGHTA, CDR2 FQGNSA. The CDR3 region is CASSSQTGTDTQYF. DNA for the CDR3: TGTGCCAGCAGCTCCCAGACGGGCACAGATACGCAGTATTTT.

The J gene is TRBJ2-1, the V gene TRBV7-7; D might be TRBD2 (6 bases). CDR3 length: 13 amino acids. V was pared by 5 bases and J by 7 bases, with 12 bases between. Germline CDR1 and CDR2: SSHAT and FNYEAQ (reference sequence). The CDR3 here is CASSPSLANEQFF. Written as DNA, the CDR3 is TGTGCCAGCAGCCCCAGTCTAGCGAATGAGCAGTTCTTC. The full variable domain, in which reference TRBV7-7 and TRBJ2-1 provide the parts outside the CDR3, is GAGVSQSPRYKVTKRGQDVTLRCDPISSHATLYWYQQALGQGPEFLTYFNYEAQPDKSGLPSDRFSAERPEGSISTLTIQRTEQRDSAMYRCASSPSLANEQFFGPGTRLTVL.

As regards this clone: The DNA is omitted, as the CDR3 cannot be located on it reliably, and the CDR3 follows TCRdb's listing. CDR3 sequence: CASSLDPLWASGTGGYF. The chain combines TRBV11-2 with TRBJ2-3; the table gives TRBD2 as D, unverified against the DNA. The CDR3 is 17 residues long, ends included. CDR1 and CDR2 from the germline V gene are SGHAT and FQNNGV.

The chain combines TRBV7-9 with TRBJ2-5; no definite D call. The CDR3 is 16 amino acids. The germline V gene encodes CDR1 SEHNR and CDR2 FQNEAQ (reference sequence). The germline V and J ends were trimmed by 5 bases and 5 bases, with 21 bases remaining between them. CDR3 sequence reads: CASSLPPSLKSETQYF. The CDR3 bases are TGTGCCAGCAGCCTCCCCCCGTCGCTGAAGTCCGAGACCCAGTACTTC. Full variable domain (outside the CDR3, taken from reference TRBV7-9 and TRBJ2-5): DTGVSQNPRHKITKRGQNVTFRCDPISEHNRLYWYRQTLGQGPEFLTYFQNEAQLEKSRLLSDRFSAERPKGSFSTLEIQRTEQGDSAMYLCASSLPPSLKSETQYFGPGTRLLVL.

The V call is TRBV27, the J call TRBJ2-7; a possible D gene is TRBD1 (6 bases). The V end lost 3 bases, the J end lost 2 bases, and 11 bases lay between the germline ends. This CDR3 region has 14 residues. Germline assignment: CDR1 MNHEY and CDR2 SMNVEV (reference sequence). CDR3 loop: CASSFTGGPYEQYF. As DNA, the CDR3 is TGTGCCAGCAGTTTCACTGGGGGCCCCTACGAGCAGTACTTC.

V usage is TRBV19 and J usage is TRBJ2-5; 9 bases align to TRBD1. The V gene's germline CDR1 is LNHDA and CDR2 SQIVND (reference sequence). Trimming cost V 6 bases and J 5 bases; bases outside gene matches: 10. The CDR3 runs to 15 residues. The CDR3 protein is CASSPGTGWGETQYF. For the CDR3, the DNA is TGTGCCAGTAGCCCCGGGACAGGGTGGGGGGAGACCCAGTACTTC. Looking up the rest from reference TRBV19 and TRBJ2-5 gives the full variable domain: DGGITQSPKYLFRKEGQNVTLSCEQNLNHDAMYWYRQDPGQGLRLIYYSQIVNDFQKGDIAEGYSVSREKKESFPLTVTSAQKNPTAFYLCASSPGTGWGETQYFGPGTRLLVL.

This chain links TRBV11-2 with TRBJ1-4; 7 bases line up with TRBD1. There are 15 residues in the CDR3. The trim removed 1 base at V and 8 bases at J, leaving 7 bases unmatched. Germline CDR1 SGHAT, CDR2 FQNNGV. The CDR3 loop reads CASSLGGAGGEKLFF. The CDR3 DNA sequence: TGTGCCAGCAGCTTAGGGGGGGCAGGGGGAGAAAAACTGTTTTTT.

The J gene is TRBJ1-2, the V gene TRBV5-1; unclear D gene. The ends were cut back, 8 bases at V and 2 bases at J, with 13 bases in the middle. Germline-derived CDR1 and CDR2 are SGHRS and YFSETQ. The CDR3 is 13 residues long. CDR3 in amino acids: CASKVGINYGYTF. The CDR3 DNA is TGCGCCAGTAAAGTGGGAATAAACTATGGCTACACCTTC.